The T cell receptor (beta chain) under discussion was sequenced for a study of CD8 T cells in ankylosing spondylitis. Germline assignment: CDR1 SGDLS and CDR2 YYNGEE. This CDR3 comprises 16 residues. After removal of 0 bases from V and 10 bases from J, the junction contained 8 bases not matched to a gene. TCRdb called the 5' RACE reads again in MiXCR, with one record for every CDR3 protein. The sample holds 150,000 to 200,000 distinct CDR3 sequences, about a third seen once. V is TRBV9 and J is TRBJ2-1; 12 bases fit TRBD2. The origin of this receptor is a male donor with ankylosing spondylitis. Sequenced sample: synovial fluid, either unsorted or a sorted T cell fraction (not recorded which). As DNA, the CDR3 is TGTGCCAGCAGCGTAGACCCTAGCGGGAGGGCAGAAGAGCAGTTCTTC. It is translated as CASSVDPSGRAEEQFF.